Listed below are T cell receptor beta chains from one sample, sequenced in a study of blood T cell repertoires in COVID-19. Here immunoSEQ multiplex PCR was the method, and the copy in TCRdb shows in-frame clones only, minus some. Of about 48,000 clones listed, approximately 80% are singletons. Sequencing was done on a sample of peripheral blood. The receptors were sampled from a human donor with active or convalescent COVID-19. The donor label of this sample is uncertain. CDR3s include the opening cysteine and the closing phenylalanine or tryptophan. Fields, in order: D gene, J gene, clone size, V gene, CDR3 protein, CDR3 DNA. A D gene is named only where the DNA matches it firmly. Size is omitted from some rows. Given values are once, few, many or a class for expanded clones.

NA,TRBJ2-3,NA,TRBV11-2,CASSSGQIKTDTQYF,TGTGCCAGCAGCTCTGGACAGATTAAAACAGATACGCAGTATTTT
NA,TRBJ1-4,NA,TRBV15,CATRGPVWPSEKLFF,TGTGCCACCAGGGGCCCCGTTTGGCCTTCTGAAAAACTGTTTTTT
TRBD1,TRBJ1-2,NA,TRBV18,CASSPPHGRKTGLNGYTF,TGTGCCAGCTCACCACCGCACGGGCGGAAGACAGGGCTTAATGGCTACACCTTC
TRBD1,TRBJ1-1,NA,TRBV4-1,CASSHIQGMNTEAFF,TGCGCCAGCAGCCACATACAGGGGATGAACACTGAAGCTTTCTTT
NA,TRBJ2-7,once,TRBV5-1,CASSSTGIREQYF,TGCGCCAGCAGCTCGACAGGAATCCGCGAGCAGTACTTC
NA,TRBJ1-5,once,TRBV29-1,CSVVIAGVDQPQHF,TGCAGCGTTGTTATAGCAGGGGTAGATCAGCCCCAGCATTTT
TRBD2,TRBJ2-5,NA,TRBV10-2,CASSPPRQGGGLAQYF,TGCGCCAGCAGTCCCCCGAGGCAGGGCGGGGGGTTGGCCCAGTACTTC
NA,TRBJ1-6,NA,TRBV18,CASSQLDSTYNSPLHF,TGTGCCAGCTCCCAATTGGACAGCACCTATAATTCACCCCTCCACTTT
NA,TRBJ1-2,NA,TRBV14,CASSQRVGGGGYGYTF,TGTGCCAGCAGCCAAAGAGTTGGGGGAGGAGGCTATGGCTACACCTTC
NA,TRBJ2-6,NA,TRBV19,CASTVSGANVLTF,TGTGCCAGTACGGTCTCTGGGGCCAACGTCCTGACTTTC
NA,TRBJ1-1,NA,TRBV30,CAWRPAGNFEAFF,TGTGCCTGGAGGCCGGCGGGGAATTTTGAAGCTTTCTTT
NA,TRBJ1-1,few,TRBV29-1,CSVESRVNTEAFF,TGCAGCGTTGAATCCAGGGTGAACACTGAAGCTTTCTTT
TRBD2,TRBJ2-2,NA,TRBV3-1/TRBV3-2,CATQLGLATGELFF,TGTGCCACCCAATTGGGACTAGCCACCGGGGAGCTGTTTTTT
TRBD1,TRBJ1-4,NA,TRBV10-3,CAIRSSGTVNEKLFF,TGTGCCATCAGATCATCCGGGACAGTTAATGAAAAACTGTTTTTT
NA,TRBJ1-2,NA,TRBV7-9,CASSSWGGDYGYTF,TGTGCCAGCAGCTCCTGGGGGGGCGACTATGGCTACACCTTC
NA,TRBJ1-6,NA,TRBV19,CATRDSYNSPLHF,TGTGCCACCAGAGACAGTTATAATTCACCCCTCCACTTT
NA,TRBJ1-1,few,TRBV5-1,CASNEGGGFRGAEAFF,TGCGCCAGCAACGAAGGTGGCGGATTTCGCGGCGCTGAAGCTTTCTTT
NA,TRBJ1-1,few,TRBV19,CASKARDTEAFF,TGTGCCAGTAAAGCGCGGGACACTGAAGCTTTCTTT
TRBD2,TRBJ2-1,NA,TRBV5-1,CASSVGTSGRVNEQFF,TGCGCCAGCAGCGTAGGGACTAGCGGGAGGGTGAATGAGCAGTTCTTC
TRBD1,TRBJ1-1,NA,TRBV5-1,CASSSGTGDIGNEAFF,TGCGCCAGCAGCTCCGGAACAGGGGACATTGGTAATGAAGCTTTCTTT
TRBD1,TRBJ1-2,many,TRBV30,CAWARDRPNGYTF,TGTGCCTGGGCGCGGGACAGGCCGAATGGCTACACCTTC
NA,TRBJ2-7,NA,TRBV5-1,CASSSLEGSYEQYF,TGCGCCAGCAGCTCTCTGGAGGGCTCCTACGAGCAGTACTTC
TRBD1,TRBJ1-2,NA,TRBV6-2/TRBV6-3,CASSYPETGGDYGYTF,TGTGCCAGCAGTTACCCCGAGACAGGGGGCGACTATGGCTACACCTTC
NA,TRBJ2-1,NA,TRBV6-4,CASSPFQRGEQFF,TGTGCCAGCAGTCCTTTTCAAAGAGGTGAGCAGTTCTTC
NA,TRBJ1-2,NA,TRBV11-2,CASSGAYGYTF,TGTGCCAGCAGTGGGGCCTATGGCTACACCTTC
NA,TRBJ1-2,few,TRBV19,CAVFAGVYGYTF,TGTGCCGTTTTCGCGGGCGTCTATGGCTACACCTTC
NA,TRBJ2-7,NA,TRBV6-2/TRBV6-3,CASSYWSGQNEQYF,TGTGCCAGCAGTTACTGGTCTGGACAGAACGAGCAGTACTTC
TRBD2,TRBJ2-3,NA,TRBV7-2,CASSLVAGRTTDTQYF,TGTGCCAGCAGCTTAGTGGCCGGGAGGACCACAGATACGCAGTATTTT
TRBD2,TRBJ2-2,NA,TRBV19,CATGLAGVPNTGELFF,TGTGCCACCGGACTAGCGGGAGTCCCGAACACCGGGGAGCTGTTTTTT
NA,TRBJ2-3,NA,TRBV10-3,CAISERRDGTDTQYF,TGTGCCATCAGTGAGAGGAGGGATGGCACAGATACGCAGTATTTT
NA,TRBJ2-7,NA,TRBV29-1,CSVDDSSSYEQYF,TGCAGCGTTGACGACAGTTCTAGCTACGAGCAGTACTTC
TRBD1,TRBJ2-7,few,TRBV7-3,CASSVTGINEQYF,TGTGCCAGCAGCGTGACAGGGATCAACGAGCAGTACTTC
NA,TRBJ1-4,NA,TRBV12-3/TRBV12-4,CASSLSREKLFF,TGTGCCAGCAGTTTATCTCGTGAAAAACTGTTTTTT
NA,TRBJ1-1,few,TRBV4-3,CASSFLADMNTEAFF,TGCGCCAGCAGCTTCCTTGCCGACATGAACACTGAAGCTTTCTTT
TRBD1,TRBJ1-2,few,TRBV6-6,CASSLTGQVYGYTF,TGTGCCAGCAGCCTGACAGGGCAAGTCTATGGCTACACCTTC
NA,TRBJ1-3,NA,TRBV9,CASSVNPGAGNTIYF,TGTGCCAGCAGCGTAAATCCGGGGGCTGGAAACACCATATATTTT
NA,TRBJ1-2,NA,TRBV9,CASSHPNYGYTF,TGTGCCAGCAGCCATCCTAACTATGGCTACACCTTC
NA,TRBJ2-4,NA,TRBV7-9,CASSLVQSRGNIQYF,TGTGCCAGCAGCTTAGTCCAGTCTCGGGGAAACATTCAGTACTTC
NA,TRBJ2-1,NA,TRBV7-2,CASSLAGGPYNEQFF,TGTGCCAGCAGCTTAGCGGGCGGGCCTTACAATGAGCAGTTCTTC
NA,TRBJ2-5,NA,TRBV30,CAWGSGVETQYF,TGTGCCTGGGGGTCCGGGGTGGAGACCCAGTACTTC
TRBD2,TRBJ2-5,many,TRBV6-1,CASSEGGTKVETQYF,TGTGCCAGCAGTGAAGGAGGGACTAAGGTCGAGACCCAGTACTTC
NA,TRBJ2-1,many,TRBV21-1,CASSKRVAGVNEQFF,TGTGCCAGCAGCAAAAGGGTAGCGGGAGTCAATGAGCAGTTCTTC
TRBD2,TRBJ2-7,NA,TRBV12-3/TRBV12-4,CASSLSGSYEQYF,TGTGCCAGCAGTTTAAGCGGGAGCTACGAGCAGTACTTC
NA,TRBJ2-7,once,TRBV5-8,CASSRSGYTSSYEQYF,TGTGCCAGCAGCCGATCGGGATACACGAGCTCCTACGAGCAGTACTTC
NA,TRBJ2-1,NA,TRBV29-1,CSVEGGIANEQFF,TGCAGCGTTGAAGGCGGGATCGCCAATGAGCAGTTCTTC
TRBD1,TRBJ2-5,NA,TRBV25-1,CASSEKSGDRGTETQYF,TGTGCCAGCAGTGAAAAGAGCGGGGACAGGGGAACGGAGACCCAGTACTTC
NA,TRBJ2-1,once,TRBV28,CASSEKREQFF,TGTGCCAGCAGCGAAAAGAGGGAGCAGTTCTTC
TRBD2,TRBJ2-3,NA,TRBV28,CASSLSGRSTDTQYF,TGTGCCAGCAGCCTAAGCGGGAGAAGCACAGATACGCAGTATTTT
NA,TRBJ1-5,few,TRBV19,CASSITGIQPQHF,TGTGCCAGTAGTATAACGGGGATCCAGCCCCAGCATTTT
NA,TRBJ1-5,NA,TRBV6-5,CASRPGASTEPQHF,TGTGCCAGCAGGCCAGGGGCATCGACGGAACCCCAGCATTTT
NA,TRBJ1-5,NA,TRBV7-6,CASSLAPVLSNQPQHF,TGTGCCAGCAGCTTAGCCCCGGTTTTGAGCAATCAGCCCCAGCATTTT
NA,TRBJ2-7,once,TRBV7-9,CASSSDSEQYF,TGTGCCAGCAGCTCGGACTCCGAGCAGTACTTC